The rows below give T cell receptor beta chains drawn from one sample of a study of blood T cell repertoires in COVID-19. Sequencing was performed with immunoSEQ multiplex PCR; in TCRdb, only in-frame clones are kept and a portion is missing. The table shows 250,000 or so clones, with approximately 87% occurring only once. Sample: peripheral blood. Receptor source: a man between 60 and 75 years old with acute or convalescent COVID-19. The CDR3 runs from the conserved cysteine through the conserved F or W. Fields, in order: V gene, D gene, J gene, clone size, CDR3 DNA, CDR3 protein. D genes are given only for firm matches. Some rows mark clone size as missing; the rest say once, few, many or name a class of expanded clone.

>TRBV27|TRBD1|TRBJ2-7|once
TGTGCCAGCAGTTTACTTGGACAGGCCTACGAGCAGTACTTC
CASSLLGQAYEQYF
>TRBV9|-|TRBJ2-1|few
TGTGCCAGCAGCGCCCGTAGAGACTCCTACAATGAGCAGTTCTTC
CASSARRDSYNEQFF
>TRBV12-5|TRBD1|TRBJ2-1|-
TGTGCTAGTGGTAGGACAGGGGGGGACAATGAGCAGTTCTTC
CASGRTGGDNEQFF
>TRBV7-2|-|TRBJ1-6|-
TGTGCCAGCAGCTTACTTCCTGAGGGTTCACCCCTCCACTTT
CASSLLPEGSPLHF
>TRBV9|TRBD2|TRBJ2-1|-
TGTGCCAGCTCCCCAGTAGCGGGAGGATCCAATGAGCAGTTCTTC
CASSPVAGGSNEQFF
>TRBV11-2|TRBD2|TRBJ2-1|-
TGTGCCAGCAGCTCCCCCTCGGGCGGGAGTTTTGGAAATGAGCAGTTCTTC
CASSSPSGGSFGNEQFF
>TRBV2|TRBD1|TRBJ2-7|few
TGTGCCAGCAGCGCCGGACAGGGTCGGTACGAGCAGTACTTC
CASSAGQGRYEQYF
>TRBV9|-|TRBJ2-3|-
TGTGCCAGCAGCGGGCCAGACTTCACAGATACGCAGTATTTT
CASSGPDFTDTQYF
>TRBV28|-|TRBJ1-2|-
TGTGCCAGCAGTTTAGACAGGTCTGGCTACACCTTC
CASSLDRSGYTF
>TRBV7-6|TRBD2|TRBJ2-7|-
TGTGCCAGCAGCTTAGTCGATGGGACTAGCTTGTACGAGCAGTACTTC
CASSLVDGTSLYEQYF
>TRBV20-1|-|TRBJ1-6|-
TGCAGTGCCCCCCTAGGGGCCCTCCACTTT
CSAPLGALHF
>TRBV28|-|TRBJ2-7|once
TGTGCCAGCTCTTTCACCAGGGCTAGCGAGCAGTACTTC
CASSFTRASEQYF
>TRBV7-9|TRBD1|TRBJ2-7|-
TGTGCCAGCAGCGACCGGGACAGGGGTACCTACGAGCAGTACTTC
CASSDRDRGTYEQYF
>TRBV27|-|TRBJ1-1|-
TGTGCCAGCAGATCAACTCCCATGAACACTGAAGCTTTCTTT
CASRSTPMNTEAFF
>TRBV4-1|-|TRBJ2-1|once
TGCGCCAGCAGCCCTAGAGGGCGTATGAGTACCGAGGAGCAGTTCTTC
CASSPRGRMSTEEQFF
>TRBV5-4|TRBD1|TRBJ2-1|once
TGTGCCAGCAGCTTGTTTGGACAGGGGGGGGCTAATGAGCAGTTCTTC
CASSLFGQGGANEQFF
>TRBV4-1|TRBD2|TRBJ2-5|once
TGCGCCAGCAGCCAAACCAGCGGGAGTAAAGAGACCCAGTACTTC
CASSQTSGSKETQYF
>TRBV5-1|-|TRBJ2-2|-
TGCGCCAGCAGCTTGATGGCGGAGACGGGCGGGGAGCTGTTTTTT
CASSLMAETGGELFF
>TRBV27|-|TRBJ2-1|-
TGTGCCAGCAGCTCGCGTGACACGGCCTCCTACAATGAGCAGTTCTTC
CASSSRDTASYNEQFF
>TRBV28|TRBD1|TRBJ2-5|-
TGTGCCAGCAGTTCCCCCGGGACAGGGGTTGAGACCCAGTACTTC
CASSSPGTGVETQYF
>TRBV14|TRBD1|TRBJ1-1|once
TGTGCCAGCAGCCTCCGGACAGGGAACACTGAAGCTTTCTTT
CASSLRTGNTEAFF
>TRBV6-2/TRBV6-3|TRBD2|TRBJ2-7|-
TGTGCCAGCAGCAGTGGGGAGGGTGAATCCTACGAGCAGTACTTC
CASSSGEGESYEQYF
>TRBV7-2|TRBD2|TRBJ2-5|-
TGTGCCAGCAGCTTAGGAGGCGGGAGGGCGGAGACCCAGTACTTC
CASSLGGGRAETQYF
>TRBV5-4|TRBD1|TRBJ1-2|-
TGTGCCAGCAGCATTCAGGGGGCGGATGGCTACACCTTC
CASSIQGADGYTF
>TRBV6-6|-|TRBJ1-2|-
TGTGCCAGCAGTTCCCAGACAGGCGAGTTCTATGGCTACACCTTC
CASSSQTGEFYGYTF
>TRBV12-3/TRBV12-4|TRBD1|TRBJ1-5|-
TGTGCCAGCAAATACAGGGGGAATCAGCCCCAGCATTTT
CASKYRGNQPQHF
>TRBV30|-|TRBJ1-2|-
TGTGCCTGGACTCCGGGGGGGGGCGGTGGCTACACCTTC
CAWTPGGGGGYTF
>TRBV7-9|-|TRBJ2-1|once
TGTGCCAGCAGCTTAGAAACAGGCCATCAGTTCTTC
CASSLETGHQFF
>TRBV4-3|-|TRBJ2-1|-
TGCGCCAGCAGCCAGACTAGTTATGCGGGGACGGCCTATGAGCAGTTCTTC
CASSQTSYAGTAYEQFF
>TRBV29-1|-|TRBJ2-1|-
TGCAGCGTTGCGGGGTATGCGGCCAAACCCTACAATGAGCAGTTCTTC
CSVAGYAAKPYNEQFF
>TRBV21-1|-|TRBJ1-5|-
TGTGCCAGCGGAGGACAGGGAGGTTATAGCAATCAGCCCCAGCATTTT
CASGGQGGYSNQPQHF
>TRBV10-2|TRBD1|TRBJ1-1|-
TGCGCCAGCAGTGAGTCGATGGGACAGAGGAACACTGAAGCTTTCTTT
CASSESMGQRNTEAFF
>TRBV5-4|TRBD1|TRBJ2-7|-
TGTGCCAGCAGCCCCGGACAGGGTAGAGACGAGCAGTACTTC
CASSPGQGRDEQYF
>TRBV18|-|TRBJ2-3|-
TGTGCCAGCTCCCAAGCCCTTAGTGCTAGCACAGATACGCAGTATTTT
CASSQALSASTDTQYF
>TRBV28|-|TRBJ1-4|-
TGTGCCAGCAGTTTATCCGGAACTAATGAAAAACTGTTTTTT
CASSLSGTNEKLFF
>TRBV27|-|TRBJ1-1|-
TGTGCCAGCAGTTTAAGGGGACAGAACACTGAAGCTTTCTTT
CASSLRGQNTEAFF